This entry features one TCR beta chain sequence. Per germline, CDR1 LNHDA and CDR2 SQIVND (reference sequence). The V and J ends lost 5 bases and 0 bases respectively, with 13 bases between them. The CDR3 is made up of 16 amino acids. The data originate from a study of blood T cell repertoires in COVID-19. About the study: Acute and convalescent COVID-19 samples came from the United States, Italy and Spain. T cells, B-cell-depleted T cells, or PBMCs supplied cDNA or gDNA.

In the authors' methods: For nucleated cells, counts were estimated from reference gene primer amplification. The data were produced by immunoSEQ multiplex PCR, yet TCRdb's version contains in-frame clones alone and is incomplete. For V, J and clone size, that table is used; D and trimming come from the DNA. The sample has approximately 190,000 clones; 65% to 90% are singletons. V and J are TRBV19 and TRBJ1-4; a weak D match, TRBD1 (6 bases). Sequencing used peripheral blood. The origin of this receptor is a man at least 80 years old with acute or convalescent COVID-19. Written as DNA, the CDR3 is TGTGCCAGTAGTCCCACAGGGACCGCAACTAATGAAAAACTGTTTTTT. Translation gives CASSPTGTATNEKLFF. Combining the CDR3 with reference TRBV19 and TRBJ1-4 gives the whole variable domain DGGITQSPKYLFRKEGQNVTLSCEQNLNHDAMYWYRQDPGQGLRLIYYSQIVNDFQKGDIAEGYSVSREKKESFPLTVTSAQKNPTAFYLCASSPTGTATNEKLFFGSGTQLSVL.